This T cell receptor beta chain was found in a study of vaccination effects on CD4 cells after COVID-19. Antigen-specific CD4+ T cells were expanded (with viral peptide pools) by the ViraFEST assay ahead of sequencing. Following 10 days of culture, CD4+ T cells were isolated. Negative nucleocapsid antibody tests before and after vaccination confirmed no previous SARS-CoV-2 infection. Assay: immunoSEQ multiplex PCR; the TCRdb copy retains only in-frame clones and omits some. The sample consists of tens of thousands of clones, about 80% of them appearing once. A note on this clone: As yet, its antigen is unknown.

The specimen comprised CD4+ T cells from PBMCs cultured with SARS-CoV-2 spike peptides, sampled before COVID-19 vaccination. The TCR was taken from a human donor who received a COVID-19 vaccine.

This CDR3 reads CASSSMGLEQFF. DNA of the CDR3: TGTGCCAGCAGCTCAATGGGTCTAGAGCAGTTCTTC. The rearrangement uses TRBV11-2 and TRBJ2-1, with no clear D. The CDR3 consists of 12 residues. Germline lookup yields CDR1 SGHAT and CDR2 FQNNGV. Trimming took off 4 bases at V and 10 bases at J, with 11 bases between the two ends.